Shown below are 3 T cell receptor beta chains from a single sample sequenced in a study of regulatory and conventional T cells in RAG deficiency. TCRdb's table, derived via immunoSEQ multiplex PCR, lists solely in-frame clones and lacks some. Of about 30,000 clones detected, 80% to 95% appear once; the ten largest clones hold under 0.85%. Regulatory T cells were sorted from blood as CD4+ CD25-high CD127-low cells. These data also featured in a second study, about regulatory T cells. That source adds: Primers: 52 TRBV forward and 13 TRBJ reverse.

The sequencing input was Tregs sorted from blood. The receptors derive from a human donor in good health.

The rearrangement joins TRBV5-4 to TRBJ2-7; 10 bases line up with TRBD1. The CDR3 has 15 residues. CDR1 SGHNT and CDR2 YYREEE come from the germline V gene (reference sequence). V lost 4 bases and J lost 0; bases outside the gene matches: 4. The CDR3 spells CASSRQGAFSYEQYF. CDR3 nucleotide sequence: TGTGCCAGCAGCCGACAGGGGGCCTTCTCCTACGAGCAGTACTTC.

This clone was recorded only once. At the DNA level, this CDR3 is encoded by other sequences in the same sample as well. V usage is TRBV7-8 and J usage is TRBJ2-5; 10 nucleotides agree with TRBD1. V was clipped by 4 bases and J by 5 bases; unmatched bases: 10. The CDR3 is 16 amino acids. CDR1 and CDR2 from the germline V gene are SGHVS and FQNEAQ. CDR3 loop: CASSSPTGGGVETQYF. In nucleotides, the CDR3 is TGTGCCAGCAGCTCCCCGACAGGGGGCGGCGTGGAGACCCAGTACTTC.

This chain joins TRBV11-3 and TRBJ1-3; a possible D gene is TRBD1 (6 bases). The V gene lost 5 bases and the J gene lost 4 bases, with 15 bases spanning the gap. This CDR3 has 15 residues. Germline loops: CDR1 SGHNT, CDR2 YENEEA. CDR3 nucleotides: TGTGCCAGCAGCGCCCGGACGGGGGCCGGAAACACCATATATTTT. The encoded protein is CASSARTGAGNTIYF.